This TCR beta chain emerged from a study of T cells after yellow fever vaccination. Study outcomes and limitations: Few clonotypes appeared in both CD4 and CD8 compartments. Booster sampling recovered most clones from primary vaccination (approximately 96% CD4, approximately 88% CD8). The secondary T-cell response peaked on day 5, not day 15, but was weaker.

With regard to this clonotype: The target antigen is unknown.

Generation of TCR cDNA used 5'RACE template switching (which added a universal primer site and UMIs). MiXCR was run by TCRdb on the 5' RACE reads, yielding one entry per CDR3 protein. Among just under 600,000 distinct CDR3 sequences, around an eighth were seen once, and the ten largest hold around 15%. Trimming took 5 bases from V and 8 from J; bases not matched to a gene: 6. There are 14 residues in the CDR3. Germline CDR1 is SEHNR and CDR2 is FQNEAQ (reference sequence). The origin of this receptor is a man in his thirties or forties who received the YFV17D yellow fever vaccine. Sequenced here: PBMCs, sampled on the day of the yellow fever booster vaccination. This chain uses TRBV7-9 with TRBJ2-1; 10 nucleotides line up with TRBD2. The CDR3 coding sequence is TGTGCCAGCAGCCCCTGGACTAGCGGTGATGAGCAGTTCTTC. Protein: CASSPWTSGDEQFF.